This section outlines one TCR beta chain sequence together with its context. The CDR3 totals 18 residues. Germline V gene data show CDR1 as LGHNA and CDR2 as YNFKEQ. Trimming left V 0 bases short and J 2 bases short, with 17 bases between. The data were obtained in a study of shared T cell receptors in the human thymus. Method: immunoSEQ multiplex PCR; TCRdb's copy keeps in-frame clones and lacks some. Of approximately 760,000 clones in the sample, approximately 83% were seen once. These data were likewise used in another study, on human thymus T cells. Per that paper: Resections removed during corrective heart surgery provided the thymus tissue used. Apparent bias marked the V and J gene usage of thymic and blood repertoires. Related research described strongly overlapping thymic repertoires in unrelated people.

The sequence came from a girl in the first two years of life with a congenital heart defect. The material sequenced was thymocytes. This chain links TRBV4-2 with TRBJ1-5; a weak D match, TRBD1 (5 bases). CDR3 sequence: CASSQEGWRREGNQPQHF. DNA for the CDR3: TGTGCCAGCAGCCAAGAAGGGTGGCGCAGGGAGGGCAATCAGCCCCAGCATTTT.